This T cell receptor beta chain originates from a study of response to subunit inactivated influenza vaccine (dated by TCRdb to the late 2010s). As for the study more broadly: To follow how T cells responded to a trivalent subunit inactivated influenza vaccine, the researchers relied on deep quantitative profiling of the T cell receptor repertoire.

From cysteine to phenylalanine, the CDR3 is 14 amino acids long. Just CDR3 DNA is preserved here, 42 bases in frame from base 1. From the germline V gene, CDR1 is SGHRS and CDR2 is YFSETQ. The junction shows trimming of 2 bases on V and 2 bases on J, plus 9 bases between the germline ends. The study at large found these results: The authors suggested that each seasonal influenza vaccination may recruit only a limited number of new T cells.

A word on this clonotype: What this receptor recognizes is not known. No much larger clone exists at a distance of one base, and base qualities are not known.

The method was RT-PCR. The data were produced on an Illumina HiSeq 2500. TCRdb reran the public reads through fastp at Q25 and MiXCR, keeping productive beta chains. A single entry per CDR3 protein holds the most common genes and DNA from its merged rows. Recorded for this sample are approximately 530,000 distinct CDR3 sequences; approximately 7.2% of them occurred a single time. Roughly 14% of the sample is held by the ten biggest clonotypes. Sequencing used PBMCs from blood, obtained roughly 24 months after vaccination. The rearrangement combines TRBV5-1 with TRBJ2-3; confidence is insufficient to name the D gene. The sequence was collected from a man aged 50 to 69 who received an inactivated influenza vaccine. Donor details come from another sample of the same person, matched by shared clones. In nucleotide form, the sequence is TGCGCCAGCAGCTTTTTGCGCGACACAGATACGCAGTATTTT. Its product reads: CASSFLRDTDTQYF.